This T cell receptor (beta chain) was obtained from a study of T-cell reconstitution after alpha-beta-depleted transplantation in children. TCRbeta library preparation incorporated unique molecular identifiers. TCRdb re-analysed the PCR reads in MiXCR, keeping a single row per CDR3 protein. Of 450,000 to 550,000 distinct CDR3 sequences in the sample, 10% to 12% were seen once. This clonotype has a handful of counts. Its target is unknown. Findings and limits, study-wide: About two months after transplant, alpha-beta T cells reportedly came from several hundred expanded graft clones.

The starting material was PBMCs, mostly from graft donor cells, obtained 180 days after TCRalphabeta/CD19-depleted stem cell transplant. The clonotype comes from a female patient between 2 and 15 years old who had a stem cell transplant for aplastic anemia, so the T cells may come from the graft donor.

CDR3: CSATRGRNQPQHF. CDR3 DNA: TGCAGTGCTACTCGGGGCCGCAATCAGCCCCAGCATTTT. V gene TRBV20-1 combines with J gene TRBJ1-5, with D maybe TRBD1 (5 bases). The CDR3 is 13 amino acids. Trimming took off 4 bases at V and 2 bases at J, with 9 bases between the two ends. Germline-derived CDR1 and CDR2 are DFQATT and SNEGSKA (reference sequence).